This TCR beta chain stems from a study of cytomegalovirus exposure and HLA in healthy donors. Healthy bone marrow donors made up the cohort. Notes on this clone: The target antigen is unknown.

V lost 2 bases to trimming and J lost 5 bases; unmatched junction nucleotides: 5. The CDR3 is 14 residues long. CDR1 is SGDLS and CDR2 is YYNGEE in the germline V gene. Study findings and constraints: Later analysis identified a missense DCLRE1C variant that was linked to TCR beta V- and J-gene trimming. A later analysis reportedly found that, within productive TCRs, an Asian-associated ancestry cluster had fewer N-insertions than the mean observed across the roughly 610 donors. Some TCR beta chains (more than 150 of them) were listed as cytomegalovirus-associated.

In the PCR, 60 Vbeta and 13 Jbeta primers were used. TCRdb's copy holds only in-frame clones and misses some; the assay was immunoSEQ multiplex PCR. This sample's clone table lists around 55,000 clones. V and J are TRBV9 and TRBJ2-3; 7 bases agree with TRBD1. The specimen was PBMCs. The clonotype originates from a man aged 45-65 years in good health and CMV-seropositive. CDR3 DNA sequence: TGTGCCAGCAGCGTCACAGGGGAAGGAGATACGCAGTATTTT. This encodes CASSVTGEGDTQYF.